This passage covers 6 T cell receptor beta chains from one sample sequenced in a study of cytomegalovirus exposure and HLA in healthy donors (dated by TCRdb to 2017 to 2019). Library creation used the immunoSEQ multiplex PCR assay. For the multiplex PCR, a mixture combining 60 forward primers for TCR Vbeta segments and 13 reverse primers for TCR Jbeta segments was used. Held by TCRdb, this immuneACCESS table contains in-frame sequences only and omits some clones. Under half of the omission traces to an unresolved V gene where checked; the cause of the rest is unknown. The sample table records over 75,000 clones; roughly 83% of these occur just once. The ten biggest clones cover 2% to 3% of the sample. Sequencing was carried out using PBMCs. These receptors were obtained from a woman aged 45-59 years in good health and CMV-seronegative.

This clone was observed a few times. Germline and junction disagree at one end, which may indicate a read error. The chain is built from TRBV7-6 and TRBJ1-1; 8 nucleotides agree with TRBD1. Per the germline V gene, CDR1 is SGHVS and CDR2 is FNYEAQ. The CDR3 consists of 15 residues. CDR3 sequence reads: CASSARQGMNAEAFF. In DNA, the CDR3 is TGTGCCAGCAGCGCCAGACAGGGGATGAACGCTGAAGCTTTCTTT.

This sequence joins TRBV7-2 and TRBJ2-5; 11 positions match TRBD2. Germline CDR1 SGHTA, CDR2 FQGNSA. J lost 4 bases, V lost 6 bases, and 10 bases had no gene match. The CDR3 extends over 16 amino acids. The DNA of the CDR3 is TGTGCCAGCAGTTTTAGCGGGAGGGCCATCGGAGAGACCCAGTACTTC. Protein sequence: CASSFSGRAIGETQYF.

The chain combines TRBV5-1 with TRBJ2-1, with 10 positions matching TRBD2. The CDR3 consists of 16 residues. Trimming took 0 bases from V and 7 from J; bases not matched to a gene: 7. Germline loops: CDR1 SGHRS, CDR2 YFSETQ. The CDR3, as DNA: TGCGCCAGCAGCTTGGTTTCCAGCGGGAGGGATAATGAGCAGTTCTTC. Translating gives CASSLVSSGRDNEQFF.

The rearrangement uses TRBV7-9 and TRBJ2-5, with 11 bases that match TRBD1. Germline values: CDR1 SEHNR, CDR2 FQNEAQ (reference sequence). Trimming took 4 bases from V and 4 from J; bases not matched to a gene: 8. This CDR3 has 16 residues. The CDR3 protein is CASSSLDRGQLETQYF. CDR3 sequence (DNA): TGTGCCAGCAGCTCCCTGGACAGGGGGCAATTAGAGACCCAGTACTTC.

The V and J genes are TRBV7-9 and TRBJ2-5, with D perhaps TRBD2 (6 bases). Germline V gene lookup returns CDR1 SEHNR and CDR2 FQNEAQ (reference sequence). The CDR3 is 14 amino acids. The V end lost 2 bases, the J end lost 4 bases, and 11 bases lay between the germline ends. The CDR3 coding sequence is TGTGCCAGCAGCTTAAGCTTCGGGGGAGAGACCCAGTACTTC. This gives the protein CASSLSFGGETQYF.

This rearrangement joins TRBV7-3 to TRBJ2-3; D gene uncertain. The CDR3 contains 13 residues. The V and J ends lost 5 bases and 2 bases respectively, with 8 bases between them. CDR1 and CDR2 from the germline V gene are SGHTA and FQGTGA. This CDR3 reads CASSPENTDTQYF. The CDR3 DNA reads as TGTGCCAGCAGCCCCGAGAACACAGATACGCAGTATTTT.